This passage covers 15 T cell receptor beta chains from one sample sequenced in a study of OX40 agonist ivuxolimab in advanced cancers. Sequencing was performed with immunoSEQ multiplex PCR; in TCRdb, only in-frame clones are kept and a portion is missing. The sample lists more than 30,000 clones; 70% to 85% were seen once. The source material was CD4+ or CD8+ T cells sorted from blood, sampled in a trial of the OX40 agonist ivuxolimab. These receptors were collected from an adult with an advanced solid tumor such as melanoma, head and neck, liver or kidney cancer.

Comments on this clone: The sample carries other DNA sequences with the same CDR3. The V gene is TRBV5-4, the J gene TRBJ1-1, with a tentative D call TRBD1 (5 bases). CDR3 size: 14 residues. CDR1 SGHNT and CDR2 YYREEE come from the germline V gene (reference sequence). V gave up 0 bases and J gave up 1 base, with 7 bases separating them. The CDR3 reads CASSLGGGNTEAFF. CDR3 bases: TGTGCCAGCAGCTTGGGTGGGGGGAACACTGAAGCTTTCTTT.

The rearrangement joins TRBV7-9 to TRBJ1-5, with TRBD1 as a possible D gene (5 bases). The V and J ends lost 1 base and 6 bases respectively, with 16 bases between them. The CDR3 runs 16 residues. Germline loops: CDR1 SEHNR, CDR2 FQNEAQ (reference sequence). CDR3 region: CASSLGDGPLGQPQHF. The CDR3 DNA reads TGTGCCAGCAGCTTAGGGGACGGCCCTCTGGGTCAGCCCCAGCATTTT.

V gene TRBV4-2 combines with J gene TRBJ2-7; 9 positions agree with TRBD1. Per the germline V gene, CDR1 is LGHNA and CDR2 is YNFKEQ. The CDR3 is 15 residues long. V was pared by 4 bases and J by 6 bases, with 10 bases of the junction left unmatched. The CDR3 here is CASSPPGQGIVEQYF. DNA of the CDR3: TGTGCCAGCAGCCCACCGGGACAGGGAATCGTCGAGCAGTACTTC.

The CDR3 is CAISDQGLAGPGGETQYF. The CDR3 bases are TGTGCCATCAGTGATCAAGGACTAGCGGGACCGGGGGGAGAGACCCAGTACTTC. The chain combines TRBV10-3 with TRBJ2-5; TRBD2 matches 12 bases. The germline CDR1 and CDR2 sequences are ENHRY and SYGVKD. This CDR3 comprises 18 residues. V was clipped by 3 bases and J by 4 bases; unmatched bases: 12.

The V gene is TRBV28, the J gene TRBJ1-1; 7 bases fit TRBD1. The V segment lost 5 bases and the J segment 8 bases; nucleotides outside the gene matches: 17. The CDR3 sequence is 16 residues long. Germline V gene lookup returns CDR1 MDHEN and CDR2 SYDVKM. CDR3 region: CASSPQGTAQKVEAFF. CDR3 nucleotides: TGTGCCAGCAGTCCCCAGGGGACAGCTCAGAAAGTGGAAGCTTTCTTT. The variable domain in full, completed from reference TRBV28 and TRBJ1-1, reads DVKVTQSSRYLVKRTGEKVFLECVQDMDHENMFWYRQDPGLGLRLIYFSYDVKMKEKGDIPEGYSVSREKKERFSLILESASTNQTSMYLCASSPQGTAQKVEAFFGQGTRLTVV.

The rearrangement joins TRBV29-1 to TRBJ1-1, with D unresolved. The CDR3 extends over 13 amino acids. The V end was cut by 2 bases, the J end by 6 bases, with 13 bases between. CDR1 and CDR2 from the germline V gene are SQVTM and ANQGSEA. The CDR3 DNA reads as TGCAGCGTTGAAATTCTGGGGTACGCTGAAGCTTTCTTT. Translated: CSVEILGYAEAFF.

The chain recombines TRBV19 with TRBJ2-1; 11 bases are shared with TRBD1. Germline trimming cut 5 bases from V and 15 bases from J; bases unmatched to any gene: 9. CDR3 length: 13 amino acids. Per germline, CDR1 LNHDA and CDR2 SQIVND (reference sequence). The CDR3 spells CASSPVPGQGGFF. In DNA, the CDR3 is TGTGCCAGTAGTCCCGTCCCGGGACAGGGGGGGTTCTTC.

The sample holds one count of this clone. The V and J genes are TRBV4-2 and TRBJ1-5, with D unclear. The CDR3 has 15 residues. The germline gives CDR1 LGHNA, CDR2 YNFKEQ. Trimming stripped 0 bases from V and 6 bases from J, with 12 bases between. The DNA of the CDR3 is TGTGCCAGCAGCCAAGATAGAGGGCACGGTCAGCCCCAGCATTTT. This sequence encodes CASSQDRGHGQPQHF.

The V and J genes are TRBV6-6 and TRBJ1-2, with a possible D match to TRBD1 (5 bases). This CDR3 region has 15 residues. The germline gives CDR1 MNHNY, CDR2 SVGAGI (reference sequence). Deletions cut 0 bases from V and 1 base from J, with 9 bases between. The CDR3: CASSYSTDHNYGYTF. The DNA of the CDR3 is TGTGCCAGCAGTTACTCGACAGACCATAACTATGGCTACACCTTC.

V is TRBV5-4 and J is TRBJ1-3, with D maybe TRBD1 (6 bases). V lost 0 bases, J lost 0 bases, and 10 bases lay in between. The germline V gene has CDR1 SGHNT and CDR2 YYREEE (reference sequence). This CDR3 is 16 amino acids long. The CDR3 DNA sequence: TGTGCCAGCAGCTTGGGAGGGGGAGGCTCTGGAAACACCATATATTTT. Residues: CASSLGGGGSGNTIYF.

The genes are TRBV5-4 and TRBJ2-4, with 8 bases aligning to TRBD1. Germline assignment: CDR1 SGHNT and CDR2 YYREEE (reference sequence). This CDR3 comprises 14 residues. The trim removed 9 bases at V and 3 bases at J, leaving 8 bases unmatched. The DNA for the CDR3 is TGTGCCACCCATCCGGGACAGGACAAAAACATTCAGTACTTC. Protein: CATHPGQDKNIQYF.

For the CDR3, the DNA is TGTGCCTGGAGTGCAGGGTATTCACCCCTCCACTTT. Protein sequence: CAWSAGYSPLHF. The V call is TRBV30, the J call TRBJ1-6; TRBD1 might be the D (5 bases). Per the germline V gene, CDR1 is GTSNPN and CDR2 is SVGIG (reference sequence). V dropped 1 base and J dropped 8 bases, with 6 bases sitting between them. CDR3 length: 12 amino acids.

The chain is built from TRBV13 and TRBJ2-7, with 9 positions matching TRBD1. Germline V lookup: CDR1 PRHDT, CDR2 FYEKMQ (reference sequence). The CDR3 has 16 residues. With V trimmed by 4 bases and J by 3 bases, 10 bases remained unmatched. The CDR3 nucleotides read TGTGCCAGCAGCTCCTCGAGGGACAGGGCGATCTACGAGCAGTACTTC. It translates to CASSSSRDRAIYEQYF.

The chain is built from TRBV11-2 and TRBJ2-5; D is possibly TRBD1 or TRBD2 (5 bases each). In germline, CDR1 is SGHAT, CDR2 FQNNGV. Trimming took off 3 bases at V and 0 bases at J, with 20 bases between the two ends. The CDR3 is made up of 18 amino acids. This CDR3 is CASSLLDGTTPYQETQYF. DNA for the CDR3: TGTGCCAGCAGCTTGTTAGATGGGACGACCCCGTACCAAGAGACCCAGTACTTC.

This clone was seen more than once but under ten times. CDR3 in amino acids: CASSLGQQQPQHF. In DNA form, the CDR3 reads TGTGCCAGCAGCTTAGGTCAGCAGCAGCCCCAGCATTTT. The V gene is TRBV7-8, the J gene TRBJ1-5; D not certain. The V end was cut by 1 base, the J end by 7 bases, with 8 bases between. Germline CDR1 SGHVS, CDR2 FQNEAQ. The CDR3 totals 13 residues.